The next 23 T cell receptor beta chains were all read from a single sample in a study of technical replicates of blood from a handful of donors (TCRdb year 2017). The protocol used for the library was the immunoSEQ multiplex PCR assay. Not all clones reach the TCRdb copy of this immuneACCESS table, which keeps in-frame sequences only. Checked studies attribute under half of the gap to unresolved V genes and leave the rest unexplained. This sample has approximately 70,000 clones in its table, and approximately 90% of those were observed once. Together, the top ten hold 0.35% to 0.45% of the sample. The sequenced material came from T cells isolated from PBMCs. The origin of the receptors is a human donor in good health.

The rearrangement links TRBV5-1 to TRBJ1-1; no clear D. The CDR3 has 15 amino acids. With 0 bases removed from V and 8 bases from J, the gap between germline ends came to 17 bases. Per germline, CDR1 SGHRS and CDR2 YFSETQ. The CDR3 nucleotides read TGCGCCAGCAGCTTGGCCGGCGAGGGAGTCGGGGAAGCTTTCTTT. Residues: CASSLAGEGVGEAFF.

This chain uses TRBV5-8 with TRBJ2-7, with D perhaps matching TRBD2 (6 bases). Trimming stripped 5 bases from V and 3 bases from J, with 15 bases between. Germline CDR1 is SGHTS and CDR2 is YDEGEE. The CDR3 has 14 amino acids. DNA of the CDR3: TGTGCCAGCAGTCACCTCACGCGGGACTACGAGCAGTACTTC. Protein product: CASSHLTRDYEQYF.

This rearrangement joins TRBV4-1 to TRBJ2-1; 9 positions match TRBD2. V lost 4 bases and J lost 7; bases outside the gene matches: 11. The CDR3 loop spans 16 amino acids. Germline values: CDR1 MGHRA, CDR2 YSYEKL. CDR3 nucleotides: TGCGCCAGCAGCCTTCAAGTCCAGCGGGAGGTTAATGAGCAGTTCTTC. Amino acids: CASSLQVQREVNEQFF.

The chain has TRBV7-2 and TRBJ2-7; possible D gene TRBD2, 5 bases. The CDR3 has 13 residues. CDR1 SGHTA and CDR2 FQGNSA come from the germline V gene. The V end was cut by 5 bases, the J end by 3 bases, with 11 bases between. The CDR3 nucleotides read TGTGCCAGCAGCCTTACTAGTGGCTACGAGCAGTACTTC. Its translation is CASSLTSGYEQYF.

The rearrangement uses TRBV19 and TRBJ1-1, with D maybe TRBD1 (6 bases). V was cut by 4 bases and J by 4 bases, with 13 bases left in between. The V gene's germline CDR1 is LNHDA and CDR2 SQIVND (reference sequence). This CDR3 region has 14 residues. The CDR3 region has the DNA TGTGCCAGTAGTAAACAGGGCGGGGGCACTGAAGCTTTCTTT. This translates into CASSKQGGGTEAFF.

The V call is TRBV6-1, the J call TRBJ2-5, with unresolved D. This CDR3 is 13 amino acids long. Trimming removed 7 bases at V and 5 bases at J, with 14 bases between. The V gene's germline CDR1 is MNHNS and CDR2 SASEGT. CDR3 sequence (DNA): TGTGCCAGCACCCTGTGGGCGACGGAGACCCAGTACTTC. It codes for CASTLWATETQYF.

This chain joins TRBV19 and TRBJ2-1, with 7 bases identical to TRBD1. CDR1 is LNHDA and CDR2 is SQIVND in the germline V gene (reference sequence). V was clipped by 5 bases and J by 7 bases; unmatched bases: 11. This CDR3 has 15 residues. The CDR3 DNA reads TGTGCCAGTAGTGCCCTTCCCGAGACAGGGAATGAGCAGTTCTTC. It encodes CASSALPETGNEQFF.

J is TRBJ2-7 and V is TRBV5-6; D ambiguous. Germline CDR1 SGHDT, CDR2 YYEEEE. The CDR3 is made up of 16 amino acids. The V and J ends lost 0 bases and 3 bases respectively, with 16 bases between them. The CDR3 DNA reads as TGTGCCAGCAGCTTGGAAGCGCGGAGTGGAATCTACGAGCAGTACTTC. This gives the protein CASSLEARSGIYEQYF.

This clone was picked up one time. The CDR3 nucleotides read TGTGCCACGTATGGCGGGTCATCCTCCCACTATGGCTACACCTTC. This encodes CATYGGSSSHYGYTF. V gene TRBV6-5 combines with J gene TRBJ1-2; D not certain. Trimming left V 10 bases short and J 3 bases short, with 21 bases between. The length of the CDR3 is 15 residues. Germline CDR1 MNHEY, CDR2 SVGAGI.

This chain links TRBV10-3 with TRBJ2-1; D is perhaps TRBD1 (6 bases). CDR3 length: 14 residues. Germline CDR1 ENHRY, CDR2 SYGVKD. V lost 7 bases and J lost 0, with 10 bases in between. The CDR3 loop is CAITKDSSYNEQFF. CDR3 DNA sequence: TGTGCCATCACTAAGGACAGCTCCTACAATGAGCAGTTCTTC.

J is TRBJ2-3 and V is TRBV4-1; unclear D gene. Trimming removed 5 bases at V and 2 bases at J, with 14 bases between. The CDR3 spans 15 residues. Germline V gene lookup returns CDR1 MGHRA and CDR2 YSYEKL. This chain's CDR3 is CASSEVSPSTDTQYF. CDR3 sequence (DNA): TGCGCCAGCAGCGAAGTGTCTCCGTCCACAGATACGCAGTATTTT.

The V call is TRBV9, the J call TRBJ2-3; maybe TRBD2 (5 bases). The CDR3 has 13 residues. V was clipped by 4 bases and J by 9 bases, with 15 bases between them. In germline, CDR1 is SGDLS, CDR2 YYNGEE. This CDR3 is CASSRLLAGTQYF. As DNA, the CDR3 is TGTGCCAGCAGCCGGCTTCTTGCGGGCACGCAGTATTTT.

The J gene is TRBJ2-1, the V gene TRBV23-1; tentative D call: TRBD1 (6 bases). TRBV23-1 is an ORF, with its function uncertain. V was clipped by 3 bases and J by 6 bases, with 24 bases between them. CDR3 length equals 18 residues. CDR3 residues: CASSHYRARNPSANEQFF. Here the CDR3 DNA reads TGCGCCAGCAGTCACTACAGGGCTCGAAACCCTTCGGCCAATGAGCAGTTCTTC.

The chain recombines TRBV18 with TRBJ2-5, with D possibly being TRBD2 (5 bases). This CDR3 spans 14 amino acids. Looked up from germline, CDR1 is KGHSH and CDR2 is LQKENI. V lost 3 bases and J 3 bases, leaving 11 bases between the germline ends. The chain's CDR3 is CASSPPGWEETQYF. CDR3 sequence (DNA): TGTGCCAGCTCACCCCCGGGGTGGGAAGAGACCCAGTACTTC.

The chain links TRBV6-1 to TRBJ2-7; 8 nucleotides match TRBD1. J gave up 0 bases and V 6 bases, and 4 bases lay outside the gene matches. The V gene's germline CDR1 is MNHNS and CDR2 SASEGT. CDR3 size: 14 residues. The CDR3 coding sequence is TGTGCCAGCAGGACAGGGGCGCCCTCCTACGAGCAGTACTTC. Translated, it gives CASRTGAPSYEQYF.

The V call is TRBV5-1, the J call TRBJ1-4, with 11 bases fitting TRBD1. V was clipped by 2 bases and J by 8 bases; unmatched bases: 5. The CDR3 is 15 residues long. Per germline, CDR1 SGHRS and CDR2 YFSETQ. The CDR3 is CASSFGTGGREKLFF. DNA of the CDR3: TGCGCCAGCAGCTTCGGGACAGGGGGGCGGGAAAAACTGTTTTTT.

This chain connects TRBV9 to TRBJ1-5, with TRBD1 matching over 7 bases. Germline CDR1 SGDLS, CDR2 YYNGEE. There are 15 residues in the CDR3. With V trimmed by 0 bases and J by 4 bases, 4 bases remained unmatched. The CDR3, as DNA: TGTGCCAGCAGCGTAGGAGGGGGCCAAAATCAGCCCCAGCATTTT. This encodes CASSVGGGQNQPQHF.

This clone was recorded a few times. CDR3 region: CASSLDGGIYGYTF. The CDR3 DNA is TGTGCCAGCAGCTTAGACGGGGGGATCTATGGCTACACCTTC. The chain couples TRBV7-2 to TRBJ1-2, with D tentatively TRBD1 (5 bases). The V end was cut by 1 base, the J end by 4 bases, with 10 bases between. The CDR3 runs to 14 residues. Germline V lookup: CDR1 SGHTA, CDR2 FQGNSA.

The chain is built from TRBV12-1 and TRBJ2-2; no DNA check was done on the table's D call, TRBD2. TRBV12-1 is listed as a pseudogene. This CDR3 comprises 20 residues. The CDR3 is CASSFRKLAGANANTGELFF. In nucleotides, the CDR3 is TGTGCCAGCAGCTTTAGGAAGCTAGCGGGAGCTAACGCGAACACCGGGGAGCTGTTTTTT.

The gene calls are TRBV4-2 and TRBJ2-7; tentative D call: TRBD1 (6 bases). The V end lost 0 bases, the J end lost 3 bases, and 12 bases lay between the germline ends. The CDR3 has 15 amino acids. Germline CDR1 LGHNA, CDR2 YNFKEQ. The CDR3 loop is CASSQDGQRDYEQYF. In DNA, the CDR3 is TGTGCCAGCAGCCAAGATGGACAGCGAGACTACGAGCAGTACTTC.

The chain is built from TRBV2 and TRBJ1-3, with a tentative D call TRBD1 (5 bases). The CDR3 has 13 amino acids. The germline V gene encodes CDR1 SNHLY and CDR2 FYNNEI. V was cut by 9 bases and J by 0 bases, with 9 bases left in between. Here the CDR3 DNA reads TGTGCCAGACAGGCCAACTCTGGAAACACCATATATTTT. It codes for CARQANSGNTIYF.

The chain combines TRBV6-6 with TRBJ1-5; 8 bases are shared with TRBD1. Germline V gives CDR1 MNHNY, CDR2 SVGAGI (reference sequence). The junction had 5 bases not matched to a gene; V was cut back by 4 bases and J by 6 bases. The CDR3 is 14 amino acids. The CDR3 sequence is CASSWTGSGQPQHF. CDR3 in DNA: TGTGCCAGCAGTTGGACAGGGTCGGGTCAGCCCCAGCATTTT.

The CDR3 spells CASSRDSNYGYTF. The CDR3 coding sequence is TGTGCCAGCAGCCGGGACAGTAACTATGGCTACACCTTC. The chain recombines TRBV7-2 with TRBJ1-2, with 7 bases that match TRBD1. This CDR3 is 13 amino acids long. Germline CDR1 reads SGHTA; CDR2 reads FQGNSA. V gave up 5 bases and J gave up 1 base; unmatched junction bases: 1.